Sequencing of this TCR beta chain was carried out in a study of identical twins. General study points: Out-of-frame alpha sequences common to twins exhibited a surplus of low generation probability.

Addition of a universal primer site occurred through template switching, and cDNA carried unique molecular identifiers. TCRdb re-analysed the 5' RACE reads in MiXCR, keeping a single row per CDR3 protein. Here the sample spans about 520,000 distinct CDR3 sequences, approximately 22% being singletons. This clonotype was picked up a small number of times. What it binds is not known. Separately, the same data were catalogued under a study of T cells expressing NK-cell markers. That publication notes: As a fraction of CD8+ T cells, dominant NKG2C+ clonotypes reached roughly 1.0-7.0% in a handful of donors. Several donors showed these clonotypes also leading the CD3+CD56-NKG2C+ fraction.

The source material was CD4+ T cells sorted from blood. The sequence was obtained from a woman between 18 and 29 years old in good health.

CDR3 residues: CASRVGGRKYGYTF. The CDR3, as DNA: TGTGCCAGCAGGGTCGGGGGGCGCAAGTATGGCTACACCTTC. The V call is TRBV6-1, the J call TRBJ1-2; perhaps TRBD1 as D (6 bases). The CDR3 has 14 amino acids. Germline V gene lookup returns CDR1 MNHNS and CDR2 SASEGT. V was trimmed by 6 bases and J by 5 bases, leaving 16 bases between them.